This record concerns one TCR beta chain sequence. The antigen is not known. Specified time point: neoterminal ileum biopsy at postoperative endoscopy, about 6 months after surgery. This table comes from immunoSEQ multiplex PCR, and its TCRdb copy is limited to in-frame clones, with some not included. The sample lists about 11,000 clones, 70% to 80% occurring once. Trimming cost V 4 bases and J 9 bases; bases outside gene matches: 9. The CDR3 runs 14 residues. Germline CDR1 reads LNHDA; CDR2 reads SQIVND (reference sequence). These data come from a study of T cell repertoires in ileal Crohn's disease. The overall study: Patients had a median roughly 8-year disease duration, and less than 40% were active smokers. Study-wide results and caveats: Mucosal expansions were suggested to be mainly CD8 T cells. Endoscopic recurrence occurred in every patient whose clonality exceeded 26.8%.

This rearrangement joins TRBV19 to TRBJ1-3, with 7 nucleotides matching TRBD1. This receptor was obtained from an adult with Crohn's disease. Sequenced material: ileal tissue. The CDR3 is CASSTGDSQITIYF. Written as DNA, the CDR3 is TGTGCCAGTAGTACGGGGGACAGCCAAATCACCATATATTTT.